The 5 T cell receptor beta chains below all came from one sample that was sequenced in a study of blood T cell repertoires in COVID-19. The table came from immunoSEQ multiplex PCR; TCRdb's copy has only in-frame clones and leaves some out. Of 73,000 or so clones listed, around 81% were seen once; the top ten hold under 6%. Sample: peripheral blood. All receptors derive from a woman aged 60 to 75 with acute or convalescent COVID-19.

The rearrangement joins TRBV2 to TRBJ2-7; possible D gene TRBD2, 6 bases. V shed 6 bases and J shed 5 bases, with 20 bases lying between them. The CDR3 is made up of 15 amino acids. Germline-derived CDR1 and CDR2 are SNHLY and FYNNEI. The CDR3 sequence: CASSPSAGRGDEQYF. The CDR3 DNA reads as TGTGCCAGCAGCCCCTCGGCGGGACGCGGGGACGAGCAGTACTTC.

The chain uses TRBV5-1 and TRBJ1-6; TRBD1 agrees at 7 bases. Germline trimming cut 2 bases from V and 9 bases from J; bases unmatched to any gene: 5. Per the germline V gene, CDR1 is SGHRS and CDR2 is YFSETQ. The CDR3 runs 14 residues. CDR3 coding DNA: TGCGCCAGCAGCTTTGGACAGGCGATTTCACCCCTCCACTTT. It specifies CASSFGQAISPLHF.

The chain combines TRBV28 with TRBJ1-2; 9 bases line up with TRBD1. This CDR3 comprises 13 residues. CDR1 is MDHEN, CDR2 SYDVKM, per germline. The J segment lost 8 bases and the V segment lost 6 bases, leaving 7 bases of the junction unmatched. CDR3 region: CASRTQGAEGYTF. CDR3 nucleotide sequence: TGTGCCAGCAGAACACAGGGGGCAGAGGGCTACACCTTC.

In DNA form, the CDR3 reads TGCGCCAGCAGCGGACTAGCGGGGTCCTACAATGAGCAGTTCTTC. This encodes CASSGLAGSYNEQFF. The rearrangement links TRBV10-2 to TRBJ2-1, with TRBD2 matching 12 bases. The CDR3 is made up of 15 amino acids. Trimming removed 6 bases from V and 1 base from J; junction bases left unmatched: 1. From germline, CDR1 is WSHSY and CDR2 SAAADI.

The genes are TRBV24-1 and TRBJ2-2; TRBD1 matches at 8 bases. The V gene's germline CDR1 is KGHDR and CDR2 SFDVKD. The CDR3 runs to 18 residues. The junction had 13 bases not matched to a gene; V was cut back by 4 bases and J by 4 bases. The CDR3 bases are TGTGCCACCAGTGACCCCTCGGTCGGACAGGGAAGCACCGGGGAGCTGTTTTTT. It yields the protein CATSDPSVGQGSTGELFF.